Listed below are T cell receptor beta chains from one sample, sequenced in a study of beta chain features in type 1 diabetes. Only in-frame clones appear in the TCRdb table, and some are missing; sequencing was by immunoSEQ multiplex PCR. This repertoire shows some 640,000 clones, over 13% found once; its top ten account for 0.035% to 0.045%. Sequencing used naive CD4+ T cells from blood. The source is a man younger than 35 with type 1 diabetes. Both conserved end residues are part of each CDR3. A D gene is named only where the DNA matches it firmly. Clone sizes are given selectively: once, few, many, or a class where the clone is expanded.

TRBD1	TRBV25-1	TRBJ1-1	.	TGTGCCAGCAGTGACGACAGGGGAGGAAACACTGAAGCTTTCTTT	CASSDDRGGNTEAFF
.	TRBV5-1	TRBJ2-5	.	TGCGCCAGCAGCTTAACGGGAGAGCCCCACGAGACCCAGTACTTC	CASSLTGEPHETQYF
.	TRBV7-3	TRBJ1-2	.	TGTGCCAGCAGCCCCCATGGCAGAAATGGCTACACCTTC	CASSPHGRNGYTF
.	TRBV5-5	TRBJ2-3	few	TGTGCCAGCAGCTCACCCATACACACAGATACGCAGTATTTT	CASSSPIHTDTQYF
TRBD1	TRBV30	TRBJ1-4	.	TGTGCCTGGAGCAAAGGGGGCCCCACTAATGAAAAACTGTTTTTT	CAWSKGGPTNEKLFF
.	TRBV19	TRBJ1-5	once	TGTGCCAGTATCCCGGGGGGCGGGCAGCCCCAGCATTTT	CASIPGGGQPQHF
.	TRBV5-4	TRBJ2-1	few	TGTGCCAGCAGCCCGGGGGTCCCGATATATGAGCAGTTCTTC	CASSPGVPIYEQFF
.	TRBV4-3	TRBJ2-7	.	TGCGCCAGCAGCCAAGCGCAGGGAGGCGACGAGCAGTACTTC	CASSQAQGGDEQYF
TRBD1	TRBV10-3	TRBJ2-7	.	TGTGCCACCCGGTCAGAACAGGGGAGATCCTACGAGCAGTACTTC	CATRSEQGRSYEQYF
.	TRBV29-1	TRBJ1-2	.	TGCAGCGTCCTTACCTCGGAATATCGTTATGGCTACACCTTC	CSVLTSEYRYGYTF
.	TRBV19	TRBJ2-3	few	TGTGCCAGTAGTATAGTAAGGCTAACTAGCACAGATACGCAGTATTTT	CASSIVRLTSTDTQYF
.	TRBV28	TRBJ1-2	few	TGTGCCAGCAGCCTAGGGGGGGCCCTTTATGGCTACACCTTC	CASSLGGALYGYTF
.	TRBV4-1	TRBJ1-1	.	TGCGCCAGCAGCCAATTCTGGGGGGATAACACTGAAGCTTTCTTT	CASSQFWGDNTEAFF
TRBD2	TRBV7-2	TRBJ2-5	.	TGTGCCAGCAGCTGGACTAGCGGGGGGGACCTCCCGGGGACCCAGTACTTC	CASSWTSGGDLPGTQYF
TRBD2	TRBV7-9	TRBJ2-1	few	TGTGCCAGCGTCCTGGGACTAGCGGGTTCCTACAATGAGCAGTTCTTC	CASVLGLAGSYNEQFF
TRBD2	TRBV25-1	TRBJ2-1	few	TGTGCCAGTTCCGGGACTAGCGGGAGCTCCTACAATGAGCAGTTCTTC	CASSGTSGSSYNEQFF
.	TRBV4-2	TRBJ1-2	.	TGTGCCAGCAGCCAAACTTCGACCCTTTCTAACTATGGCTACACCTTC	CASSQTSTLSNYGYTF
.	TRBV6-1	TRBJ1-1	.	TGTGCCAGCAGTGAAATCGGACGGAACACTGAAGCTTTCTTT	CASSEIGRNTEAFF
.	TRBV29-1	TRBJ1-2	.	TGCAGCGTCACCGAGGGTAGAAACTATGGCTACACCTTC	CSVTEGRNYGYTF
.	TRBV15	TRBJ1-2	few	TGTGCCACCAGCAGCCAGGGTGACTATGGCTACACCTTC	CATSSQGDYGYTF
.	TRBV29-1	TRBJ1-2	few	TGCAGCGTTGATGTCTCCACTAAGGGGTACCCAAGGGGTGGCTACACCTTC	CSVDVSTKGYPRGGYTF
.	TRBV18	TRBJ2-5	.	TGTGCCAGCTCACCAACCGGCCCAAAGGAGACCCAGTACTTC	CASSPTGPKETQYF
.	TRBV30	TRBJ2-5	.	TGTGCCTGGAGTCCCCTGTTTGGGCCCCAAGAGACCCAGTACTTC	CAWSPLFGPQETQYF
.	TRBV18	TRBJ2-5	.	TGTGCCAGCTCTGGGCAGGGAGCCTGGGAGACCCAGTACTTC	CASSGQGAWETQYF
TRBD1	TRBV7-2	TRBJ2-7	.	TGTGCCAGCAGCTCAACGAAACCGGGACAGGGCTGGGAGCAGTACTTC	CASSSTKPGQGWEQYF
.	TRBV6-5	TRBJ2-7	few	TGTGCCAGCAGGGGGGGACATCTTGGGCGCGAGCAGTACTTC	CASRGGHLGREQYF
.	TRBV4-1	TRBJ2-5	.	TGCGCCAGCAGCCAAGAAGGGGGTTTGGCGGGACCTCAAGAGACCCAGTACTTC	CASSQEGGLAGPQETQYF
.	TRBV5-1	TRBJ1-2	few	TGCGCCAGCAGCGGGGGATATGGCTACACCTTC	CASSGGYGYTF
.	TRBV2	TRBJ2-1	.	TGTGCCAGCAAGATGGGGAGTTACAATGAGCAGTTCTTC	CASKMGSYNEQFF
.	TRBV29-1	TRBJ1-2	.	TGCAGCGTTGAAGTGTTGCCGGGGGGCTACACCTTC	CSVEVLPGGYTF
.	TRBV6-5	TRBJ1-5	few	TGTGCCACCCGACTCGATTGGGATCAGCCCCAGCATTTT	CATRLDWDQPQHF
.	TRBV21-1	TRBJ2-7	few	TGTGCCAGCAGCAAAGCGGAGTCCCTTTGCCACGAGCAGTACTTC	CASSKAESLCHEQYF
.	TRBV28	TRBJ2-5	.	TGTGCCAGCAGAAGAGAGGCTGCCCTAAAGGCCCAGTACTTC	CASRREAALKAQYF
.	TRBV6-5	TRBJ1-4	.	TGTGCCAGCAGTTACGGGGGGACTAATGAAAAACTGTTTTTT	CASSYGGTNEKLFF
.	TRBV5-1	TRBJ1-1	few	TGCGCCAGCAGCTTGGCCGGGTATGAGAACACTGAAGCTTTCTTT	CASSLAGYENTEAFF
.	TRBV7-2	TRBJ1-1	.	TGTGCCAGCAGCTTGCGGGGTTCGAACACTGAAGCTTTCTTT	CASSLRGSNTEAFF
TRBD1	TRBV28	TRBJ2-7	few	TGTGCCAGCAGGCTCCGGGACAGGGCCTACGAGCAGTACTTC	CASRLRDRAYEQYF
TRBD1	TRBV6-1	TRBJ1-5	.	TGTGCCAGCAGTGGTGGGACAGGGGTTATGAATCAGCCCCAGCATTTT	CASSGGTGVMNQPQHF
.	TRBV15	TRBJ2-1	.	TGTGCCACCAGCCGGTCAAGAGGGAGCTCCTACAATGAGCAGTTCTTC	CATSRSRGSSYNEQFF
TRBD2	TRBV6-4	TRBJ2-1	.	TGTGCCAGCACCCAGACTAGCGTTCGTTACAATGAGCAGTTCTTC	CASTQTSVRYNEQFF
TRBD1	TRBV7-2	TRBJ1-1	few	TGTGCCAGCAGCCCCCGGACAGGGGAAGCTTTCTTT	CASSPRTGEAFF
.	TRBV15	TRBJ2-3	.	TGTGCCACCAGCAGAGATCCCCAGGTCCCAATAGCTAGGTATTTT	CATSRDPQVPIARYF
.	TRBV29-1	TRBJ1-1	few	TGCAGCGGCGGACAGTATCGCTCACAAGCTTCGAAGAACACTGAAGCTTTCTTT	CSGGQYRSQASKNTEAFF
.	TRBV5-1	TRBJ2-1	.	TGCGCCAGCAGCTTGGGTGGACTGCCTAATGAGCAGTTCTTC	CASSLGGLPNEQFF
.	TRBV30	TRBJ1-1	few	TGTGCCTGGAACCCGGAAAGCCGGTTTGCCACTGAAGCTTTCTTT	CAWNPESRFATEAFF